The 10 T cell receptor beta chains reported below all come from one sample, sequenced in a study of T cells in Graves' hyperthyroidism and ophthalmopathy. TCR beta CDR3 region amplification was performed from RNA transcripts. HTBI primers were used for first-round RT-PCR of the TCR CDR3. Each CDR3 protein gets one entry after TCRdb re-called the multiplex PCR reads with MiXCR. In the table there are almost 500,000 distinct CDR3 sequences, around a fifth of which are singletons. Sequencing was performed on blood. These receptors came from a woman in her sixties or seventies with Graves' ophthalmopathy.

The V call is TRBV29-1, the J call TRBJ1-6; tentatively, D is TRBD1 (5 bases). The CDR3 sequence is 14 residues long. Trimming pared 6 bases from V and 0 bases from J, leaving 9 bases between. Germline V lookup: CDR1 SQVTM, CDR2 ANQGSEA. The CDR3 reads CSVTDSSYNSPLHF. The CDR3 region has the DNA TGCAGCGTGACTGACAGCTCCTATAATTCACCCCTCCACTTT.

At least ten counts were recorded for this clonotype. This chain connects TRBV12-3 or TRBV12-4 to TRBJ2-2; 8 bases fit TRBD2. Trimming removed 6 bases from V and 1 base from J; junction bases left unmatched: 7. The CDR3 is 16 amino acids. CDR3 residues: CASSRRAGGNTGELFF. The CDR3 nucleotides read TGTGCCAGCAGCCGGAGGGCGGGAGGGAACACCGGGGAGCTGTTTTTT.

This clonotype occurred a few times. V gene TRBV7-2 combines with J gene TRBJ2-3; D is possibly TRBD2 (5 bases). Trimming took off 4 bases at V and 4 bases at J, with 9 bases between the two ends. Germline CDR1 SGHTA, CDR2 FQGNSA. The CDR3 contains 13 residues. CDR3 DNA sequence: TGTGCCAGCAGCTCTAGCAGATCAGATACGCAGTATTTT. Amino acids: CASSSSRSDTQYF.

This clonotype showed up many times. The J gene is TRBJ2-5, the V gene TRBV7-3; the D is unclear. CDR3 length: 15 amino acids. V gave up 1 base and J gave up 5 bases, with 14 bases separating them. Per the germline V gene, CDR1 is SGHTA and CDR2 is FQGTGA. CDR3 in amino acids: CASSLNGVGMETQYF. In DNA, the CDR3 is TGTGCCAGCAGCTTAAATGGGGTCGGTATGGAGACCCAGTACTTC.

This clonotype has only a few counts. V usage is TRBV20-1 and J usage is TRBJ2-2; D possibly matches TRBD1 or TRBD2 (5 bases each). Trimming left V 6 bases short and J 2 bases short, with 10 bases between. Germline V gene data show CDR1 as DFQATT and CDR2 as SNEGSKA (reference sequence). CDR3 length: 13 residues. CDR3 sequence: CSATGTNTGELFF. The CDR3 DNA reads as TGCAGTGCAACCGGGACCAACACCGGGGAGCTGTTTTTT.

Notes on this clonotype: This may be a read error, as it is one base from a much larger clone. CDR3 protein: CASSLSTTDTQHF. In nucleotides, the CDR3 is TGTGCCAGCAGCTTGTCGACTACAGATACGCAGCATTTT. This chain joins TRBV7-2 and TRBJ2-3; D is unclear. The J call may be faulty, since TRBJ1-5 better matches the DNA end. The CDR3 contains 13 residues. CDR1 SGHTA and CDR2 FQGNSA come from the germline V gene.

The chain is built from TRBV10-2 and TRBJ2-3; D gene ambiguous. The V and J ends lost 4 bases and 0 bases respectively, with 5 bases between them. Germline CDR1 is WSHSY and CDR2 is SAAADI. The CDR3 is made up of 13 amino acids. The CDR3 coding sequence is TGCGCCAGCAGTGCGCGGAGCACAGATACGCAGTATTTT. It translates to CASSARSTDTQYF.

The V gene is TRBV20-1, the J gene TRBJ1-1; D is ambiguous. The CDR3 runs 13 residues. CDR1 DFQATT and CDR2 SNEGSKA come from the germline V gene (reference sequence). Trimming took 3 bases from V and 0 from J, leaving 8 bases between them. CDR3 sequence: CSASGVVNTEAFF. The CDR3 DNA is TGCAGTGCTAGTGGGGTCGTGAACACTGAAGCTTTCTTT.

There are a few counts of this clonotype. J is TRBJ2-7 and V is TRBV27, with D possibly called TRBD1 or TRBD2 (5 bases each). The V and J ends lost 7 bases and 5 bases respectively, with 15 bases between them. CDR1 and CDR2 from the germline V gene are MNHEY and SMNVEV (reference sequence). CDR3 size: 13 residues. The CDR3 reads CASKGRVNHEQYF. The CDR3 coding sequence is TGTGCCAGCAAGGGGAGAGTAAACCACGAGCAGTACTTC.

The table lists this clonotype with a few counts. The chain recombines TRBV7-9 with TRBJ2-7, with D unresolved. The CDR3 runs 13 residues. CDR1 and CDR2 (germline): SEHNR, FQNEAQ (reference sequence). The V gene lost 8 bases and the J gene lost 6 bases, with 17 bases spanning the gap. The CDR3 DNA reads TGTGCCAGCCTTACAAGTAACCTGGGCGAGCAGTACTTC. Its protein product is CASLTSNLGEQYF.